This T cell receptor beta chain stems from a study of T cell repertoires in cytomegalovirus infection. Study findings and constraints: CMV-specific TCR beta clonotypes restricted by HLA-C dominated the ex vivo response.

About this clonotype itself: The antigen remains unidentified.

TCRdb re-called the reads with MiXCR, one entry per CDR3 protein. The table records 800,000 to 950,000 distinct CDR3 sequences, roughly 33% of them present only once. Germline V gene lookup returns CDR1 SGDLS and CDR2 YYNGEE. This CDR3 contains 16 residues. Trimming took off 0 bases at V and 6 bases at J, with 16 bases between the two ends. The chain couples TRBV9 to TRBJ2-1; D possibly corresponds to TRBD2 (6 bases). This sequence was found in a human donor in good health (CMV status not recorded). Some clones in this sample may be carry-over from other donors' samples. This sample comprised cultured CD8+ T cells from PBMCs, obtained from culture after CMV antigen stimulation. Written as DNA, the CDR3 is TGTGCCAGCAGCGTAGTTGCGGAGGGGATTGGCAATGAGCAGTTCTTC. Protein sequence: CASSVVAEGIGNEQFF. Drawing the rest from reference TRBV9 and TRBJ2-1, the complete variable domain is DSGVTQTPKHLITATGQRVTLRCSPRSGDLSVYWYQQSLDQGLQFLIQYYNGEERAKGNILERFSAQQFPDLHSELNLSSLELGDSALYFCASSVVAEGIGNEQFFGPGTRLTVL.